This is a list of T cell receptor beta chains from one sample in a study of T cells in Graves' hyperthyroidism and ophthalmopathy. TCRdb fed the multiplex PCR reads into MiXCR, producing one record per CDR3 protein. The data contain about 340,000 distinct CDR3 sequences, under 25% of them singletons. The source material was blood. These receptors were collected from a woman in her 50s with Graves' hyperthyroidism. Both conserved end residues are part of each CDR3. The order of the fields is D gene, clone size, V gene, J gene, CDR3 protein, CDR3 DNA. D genes are given only for firm matches. Rows may omit the clone size; those that give it use once, few, many or a size class.

>TRBD1|few|TRBV5-6|TRBJ1-2
CASSFIPGQRLGTETF
TGTGCCAGCAGCTTTATACCGGGACAGCGGCTAGGGACAGAGACCTTC
>-|many|TRBV28|TRBJ1-2
CASSFATDYGYTF
TGTGCCAGCAGTTTTGCAACCGACTATGGCTACACCTTC
>-|-|TRBV11-3|TRBJ2-1
CASSPSFDEQFF
TGTGCCAGCAGCCCGAGTTTCGATGAGCAGTTCTTC
>-|many|TRBV5-4|TRBJ1-6
CASSLREVSPLHF
TGTGCCAGCAGCTTAAGGGAGGTTTCACCCCTCCACTTT
>TRBD2|many|TRBV11-3|TRBJ2-1
CASSLEGLAVYNEQFF
TGTGCCAGCAGCTTAGAAGGACTAGCTGTCTACAATGAGCAGTTCTTC
>-|-|TRBV5-5|TRBJ2-3
CASSVRTGQGGGGPDTQYF
TGTGCCAGCAGCGTTCGAACCGGACAAGGGGGTGGTGGCCCAGATACGCAGTATTTT
>-|many|TRBV7-9|TRBJ2-1
CASSFKGANEQFF
TGTGCCAGCAGCTTCAAGGGTGCCAATGAGCAGTTCTTC
>-|-|TRBV12-3/TRBV12-4|TRBJ1-3
CASSTGSGNTIYF
TGTGCCAGCAGTACAGGCTCTGGAAACACCATATATTTT
>TRBD1|few|TRBV10-3|TRBJ1-2
CAISSGGYGYTF
TGTGCCATCAGTTCAGGGGGTTATGGCTACACCTTC
>-|many|TRBV30|TRBJ1-2
CAWSPPTNYGYTF
TGTGCCTGGAGCCCCCCCACTAACTATGGCTACACCTTC
>-|many|TRBV7-3|TRBJ2-1
CASSLIGANEQFF
TGTGCCAGCAGCTTAATAGGCGCCAATGAGCAGTTCTTC
>TRBD2|many|TRBV28|TRBJ2-4
CASSFGGGVAKNIQYF
TGTGCCAGCAGTTTTGGCGGGGGGGTTGCCAAAAACATTCAGTACTTC
>-|-|TRBV6-1|TRBJ1-1
CASSSSLRNTEAFF
TGTGCCAGCAGTTCGTCGCTTCGTAACACTGAAGCTTTCTTT
>-|many|TRBV6-5|TRBJ1-6
CASSYSGQGSYNSPLHF
TGTGCCAGCAGTTACTCGGGGCAAGGGTCCTATAATTCACCCCTCCACTTT
>-|many|TRBV5-5|TRBJ2-5
CASSLDGRETQYF
TGTGCCAGCAGCTTGGATGGGAGGGAGACCCAGTACTTC
>-|many|TRBV18|TRBJ2-4
CASSPQTTNNIQYF
TGTGCCAGCTCACCACAAACTACCAACAACATTCAGTACTTC
>-|many|TRBV28|TRBJ2-1
CASSLLSGYNEQFF
TGTGCCAGCAGTTTATTAAGCGGTTACAATGAGCAGTTCTTC
>TRBD1|-|TRBV18|TRBJ2-7
CASSPGPRGPYEQYF
TGTGCCAGCTCACCCGGTCCCAGGGGGCCCTACGAGCAGTACTTC
>-|many|TRBV30|TRBJ1-1
CAWRIGGGHTEAFF
TGTGCCTGGAGGATAGGGGGGGGACACACTGAAGCTTTCTTT
>-|-|TRBV5-5|TRBJ2-5
CASSVDLETQYF
TGTGCCAGCAGCGTCGATTTGGAGACCCAGTACTTC
>TRBD1|-|TRBV3-1|TRBJ1-2
CASGGMVTGGSTYGYTF
TGTGCCAGCGGTGGGATGGTTACAGGGGGCTCCACCTATGGCTACACCTTC
>TRBD1|-|TRBV4-1|TRBJ1-5
CASSQGEGARNNQPQHF
TGCGCCAGCAGCCAAGGCGAGGGGGCGCGGAACAATCAGCCCCAGCATTTT
>TRBD1|few|TRBV10-2|TRBJ1-6
CASSRGLDSPLHF
TGCGCCAGCAGCAGGGGGTTGGATTCACCCCTCCACTTT
>TRBD1|-|TRBV2|TRBJ1-2
CASSTTGTGIYGYTF
TGTGCCAGCAGCACGACCGGGACAGGCATTTATGGCTACACCTTC
>-|many|TRBV20-1|TRBJ2-1
CSAGVGMRDWYNEQFF
TGCAGTGCTGGAGTGGGGATGCGGGATTGGTACAATGAGCAGTTCTTC
>-|many|TRBV7-9|TRBJ2-3
CASSLGTVPDTQYF
TGTGCCAGCAGCTTAGGTACCGTACCAGATACGCAGTATTTT
>TRBD2|few|TRBV12-5|TRBJ2-5
CASGLGLAVPETQYF
TGTGCTAGTGGTTTGGGGCTAGCGGTCCCCGAGACCCAGTACTTC
>TRBD1|many|TRBV4-1|TRBJ1-2
CASSQGRGWRGQGYTF
TGCGCCAGCAGCCAAGGCCGAGGTTGGAGGGGGCAGGGCTACACCTTC
>-|many|TRBV20-1|TRBJ2-7
CSARDLYEQYF
TGCAGTGCTAGAGATCTCTACGAGCAGTACTTC
>TRBD2|many|TRBV7-9|TRBJ2-3
CASSFGLARTDTQYF
TGTGCCAGCAGCTTCGGACTAGCCCGCACAGATACGCAGTATTTT
>-|-|TRBV6-1|TRBJ1-3
CASTRQVNSGNTIYF
TGTGCCAGCACCCGACAGGTGAACTCTGGAAACACCATATATTTT
>-|few|TRBV18|TRBJ1-5
CASSDRGPEKPQHF
TGTGCCAGCTCAGACCGGGGCCCCGAAAAGCCCCAGCATTTT
>TRBD1|many|TRBV2|TRBJ2-1
CASRGTGRTYNEQFF
TGTGCCAGCAGGGGGACAGGGAGAACCTACAATGAGCAGTTCTTC
>TRBD2|-|TRBV6-1|TRBJ2-2
CASSEAWRGGRDGELFF
TGTGCCAGCAGTGAAGCTTGGCGGGGGGGCCGGGACGGGGAGCTGTTTTTT
>TRBD1|many|TRBV27|TRBJ1-2
CASSGQGAVGYGYTF
TGTGCCAGCAGTGGACAGGGGGCAGTAGGCTATGGCTACACCTTC
>TRBD1|many|TRBV3-1|TRBJ2-1
CASSHLAGGSYNEQFF
TGTGCCAGCAGCCATCTTGCAGGGGGCTCCTACAATGAGCAGTTCTTC
>-|-|TRBV20-1|TRBJ2-4
CSARGLLLAKNIQYF
TGCAGTGCTAGGGGGCTTCTTCTAGCCAAAAACATTCAGTACTTC
>-|many|TRBV5-1|TRBJ2-6
CASSSGEASGANVLTF
TGCGCCAGCAGCTCAGGGGAGGCCTCTGGGGCCAACGTCCTGACTTTC
>TRBD1|many|TRBV7-8|TRBJ1-2
CASSPSEGAGGYTF
TGTGCCAGCAGCCCCTCGGAGGGGGCGGGTGGCTACACCTTC
>TRBD2|many|TRBV6-5|TRBJ2-1
CASSYFGTSGDNEQFF
TGTGCCAGCAGTTACTTCGGGACTAGCGGGGACAATGAGCAGTTCTTC
>TRBD1|-|TRBV2|TRBJ2-3
CASTQRDRGLDTQYF
TGTGCCAGCACACAGCGGGACAGGGGGCTTGATACGCAGTATTTT